A selection of T cell receptor beta chains follows, all from one sample in a study of molecular identifiers for immune sequencing clone quantification. TCRdb recomputed calls from the PCR reads with MiXCR, one row per CDR3 protein. Here the sample spans over 600,000 distinct CDR3 sequences, less than 20% being singletons. Sequencing input: naive CD8+ T cells from blood, with Jurkat cell RNA spiked in. The receptors stem from a human donor in good health. Some libraries in this study had Jurkat cell RNA spiked in. The CDR3 runs from the conserved cysteine through the conserved F or W. D genes are given only for firm matches. Only some rows state a clone size, as once, few, many or a class for expanded clones.

CDR3 length,clone size,D gene,V gene,J gene,CDR3 DNA,CDR3 protein
14,once,NA,TRBV9,TRBJ1-1,TGTGCCAGCAGCGTAGCTGGGGACCTTAATGAAGCTTTCTTT,CASSVAGDLNEAFF
15,NA,NA,TRBV20-1,TRBJ2-2,TGCAGTGCTTTATGGAGGGGCTCGAACACCGGGGAGCTGTTTTTT,CSALWRGSNTGELFF
15,many,NA,TRBV4-3,TRBJ2-1,TGCGCCAGCAGCCAAGATTGGTCCTCCTACAATGAGCAGTTCTTC,CASSQDWSSYNEQFF
14,many,NA,TRBV5-6,TRBJ2-7,TGTGCCAGCAGCTTGGAAGATCAGCGCTACGAGCAGTACTTC,CASSLEDQRYEQYF
14,many,TRBD2,TRBV11-2,TRBJ2-3,TGTGCCAGCAGCTCGGGACTAGGAGTAGATACGCAGTATTTT,CASSSGLGVDTQYF
14,many,NA,TRBV7-9,TRBJ2-1,TGTGCCAGCAGCTCCCGACAGCAGCTTAATGAGCAGTTCTTC,CASSSRQQLNEQFF
14,many,NA,TRBV6-1,TRBJ2-7,TGTGCCAGCAGCCCCGCTAGTCTGGGGAACGAGCAGTACTTC,CASSPASLGNEQYF
17,many,NA,TRBV24-1,TRBJ2-2,TGTGCCACCAGTGATTCGTGGGTCGGCGTATCTTCCGGGGAGCTGTTTTTT,CATSDSWVGVSSGELFF
20,many,TRBD1,TRBV9,TRBJ1-5,TGTGCCAGCAGCGTAGTGTATTGGGGACAGGGGGCATATAGCAATCAGCCCCAGCATTTT,CASSVVYWGQGAYSNQPQHF
17,many,TRBD2,TRBV7-9,TRBJ2-1,TGTGCCAGCAGCTTCGCGATGTCTAGCGGGAACGACAATGAGCAGTTCTTC,CASSFAMSSGNDNEQFF
14,NA,TRBD1,TRBV11-2,TRBJ2-7,TGTTCCAGCAGCTACAGGGGTACCCTATACGAGCAGTACTTC,CSSSYRGTLYEQYF
13,few,NA,TRBV12-5,TRBJ2-3,TGTGCTAGTGGTTTGGGTCGGACAGATACGCAGTATTTT,CASGLGRTDTQYF
17,few,NA,TRBV3-1,TRBJ2-7,TGTGCCAGCAGCCCCTACTCTCCGATAGAAAGCTCCTACGAGCAGTACTTC,CASSPYSPIESSYEQYF
16,few,NA,TRBV20-1,TRBJ1-3,TGCAGTGCTAGAGATCGTACAGGCCTTACTGGAAACACCATATATTTT,CSARDRTGLTGNTIYF
13,NA,NA,TRBV7-9,TRBJ2-5,TGTGCCAGCAGCTTAGCGTTGGGTCCCGAAGAGTACTTC,CASSLALGPEEYF
17,many,NA,TRBV9,TRBJ2-3,TGTGCCAGCAGCGCAACATCTCTAGCCCTTCCCACAGATACGCAGTATTTT,CASSATSLALPTDTQYF
15,many,TRBD1,TRBV7-9,TRBJ1-2,TGTGCCAGCAGCTGGGTTCCGGGACAGGGTCTTGGCTACACCTTC,CASSWVPGQGLGYTF
14,many,TRBD2,TRBV20-1,TRBJ2-1,TGCAGTGCCCAGGGACTAGCGGATTACAATGAGCAGTTCTTC,CSAQGLADYNEQFF
14,many,NA,TRBV27,TRBJ2-7,TGTGCCAGCAGTTTATTTCGTCAGGGGAACGAGCAGTACTTC,CASSLFRQGNEQYF
12,few,NA,TRBV6-5,TRBJ2-3,TGTGCCAGCAGGGCTAGCGAATATACGCAGTATTTT,CASRASEYTQYF
13,NA,NA,TRBV24-1,TRBJ2-5,TGTGCCACCAGCGACTTCAACGAAGAGACCCAGTACTTC,CATSDFNEETQYF
14,NA,NA,TRBV19,TRBJ2-1,TGTGCCAGTAGTCGGTCGGGCTCCTACAATGAGCAGTTCTTC,CASSRSGSYNEQFF
14,few,NA,TRBV20-1,TRBJ2-3,TGCAGTGCTAGGTCTAGGGACGTTACAGATACGCAGTATTTT,CSARSRDVTDTQYF
15,NA,NA,TRBV9,TRBJ2-1,TGTGCCAGCAGCGGCCGGGACAACAACTACAATGAGCAGTTCTTC,CASSGRDNNYNEQFF
13,many,NA,TRBV2,TRBJ1-4,TGTGCCAGCAGGCGGGACTTTAATGAAAAACTGTTTTTT,CASRRDFNEKLFF
12,many,NA,TRBV6-2/TRBV6-3,TRBJ2-7,TGTGCCAGCAGCGACAGCTCCTACGAGCAGTACTTC,CASSDSSYEQYF